This passage covers 27 T cell receptor beta chains from one sample sequenced in a study of blood T cell repertoires in COVID-19. Sequencing was performed with immunoSEQ multiplex PCR; in TCRdb, only in-frame clones are kept and a portion is missing. In the table there are fewer than 200,000 clones, more than 80% of which are singletons. The material sequenced was peripheral blood. These receptors all come from a woman aged 40 to 55 with COVID-19, enrolled during active disease.

This sequence joins TRBV18 and TRBJ2-2; no clear D gene. Trimming removed 2 bases at V and 1 base at J, with 5 bases between. The CDR3 runs 14 residues. In germline, CDR1 is KGHSH, CDR2 LQKENI. The CDR3 spells CASSPSRNTGELFF. The CDR3, as DNA: TGTGCCAGCTCACCATCCAGGAACACCGGGGAGCTGTTTTTT.

The sample holds a few counts of this clone. V is TRBV27 and J is TRBJ2-1, with 14 bases matching TRBD2. The length of the CDR3 is 15 residues. J lost 10 bases, V lost 6 bases, and 8 bases had no gene match. Germline CDR1 reads MNHEY; CDR2 reads SMNVEV (reference sequence). CDR3 in DNA: TGTGCCAGCAGCCGGCGGGGGACTAGCGGGGGAGAGCAGTTCTTC. Translating gives CASSRRGTSGGEQFF.

This clone appeared a few times. The sample contains more than one DNA sequence encoding this CDR3. The chain combines TRBV7-9 with TRBJ1-2; TRBD1 aligns across 8 bases. Germline CDR1 reads SEHNR; CDR2 reads FQNEAQ (reference sequence). This CDR3 is built from 14 residues. The ends lost 1 base at V and 3 bases at J; junction bases unmatched: 1. The CDR3 nucleotides read TGTGCCAGCAGCTTAGTGGGACAGGACTATGGCTACACCTTC. This codes for CASSLVGQDYGYTF.

The chain joins TRBV28 to TRBJ2-3; TRBD2 aligns across 9 bases. The trim removed 6 bases at V and 5 bases at J, leaving 9 bases unmatched. The CDR3 spans 15 residues. CDR1 is MDHEN and CDR2 is SYDVKM in the germline V gene. CDR3 nucleotides: TGTGCCAGCAGCATGCAGCGGGAGGTTATAGATACGCAGTATTTT. Its protein is CASSMQREVIDTQYF.

The J gene is TRBJ2-5, the V gene TRBV7-3; 8 nucleotides match TRBD2. J was trimmed by 5 bases and V by 5 bases; bases with no gene match: 4. Looked up from germline, CDR1 is SGHTA and CDR2 is FQGTGA. This CDR3 contains 13 residues. The CDR3 sequence is CASSPGLGETQYF. The CDR3 bases are TGTGCCAGCAGCCCGGGACTAGGCGAGACCCAGTACTTC.

The chain uses TRBV4-1 and TRBJ2-3, with TRBD1 identical over 10 bases. Germline CDR1 is MGHRA and CDR2 is YSYEKL. This CDR3 has 15 residues. The V segment lost 4 bases and the J segment 5 bases; nucleotides outside the gene matches: 6. CDR3 sequence reads: CASSRGTGDLDTQYF. DNA for the CDR3: TGCGCCAGCAGCCGAGGGACAGGGGATTTAGATACGCAGTATTTT.

This clone was observed many times. The rearrangement links TRBV3-1 (or the pseudogene TRBV3-2) to TRBJ1-6, with D perhaps TRBD1 (5 bases). Per the germline V gene, CDR1 is LGHDT and CDR2 is YNNKEL (reference sequence). The CDR3 loop spans 17 amino acids. V was trimmed by 1 base and J by 6 bases, leaving 16 bases between them. CDR3 in amino acids: CASSQGPGVQSNSPLHF. CDR3 DNA: TGTGCCAGCAGCCAAGGTCCGGGGGTCCAGAGTAATTCACCCCTCCACTTT.

The V gene is TRBV5-1, the J gene TRBJ1-3, with TRBD1 matching over 9 bases. Losses at the gene ends were 0 bases for V and 0 bases for J; bases not matched to a gene: 4. The V gene's germline CDR1 is SGHRS and CDR2 YFSETQ. The CDR3 runs to 17 residues. The CDR3 sequence is CASSLVDRGSSGNTIYF. The CDR3, as DNA: TGCGCCAGCAGCTTGGTGGACAGGGGAAGCTCTGGAAACACCATATATTTT.

The chain couples TRBV3-1 (or the pseudogene TRBV3-2) to TRBJ1-4; D call uncertain. The CDR3 loop spans 13 amino acids. Germline loops: CDR1 LGHDT, CDR2 YNNKEL (reference sequence). The V end was cut by 4 bases, the J end by 8 bases, with 11 bases between. The DNA of the CDR3 is TGTGCCAGCAGCCCGACTCGTGGGGAAAAACTGTTTTTT. Translated, it gives CASSPTRGEKLFF.

The rearrangement uses TRBV11-2 and TRBJ1-6; D not resolved. Trimming left V 2 bases short and J 7 bases short, with 6 bases between. From germline, CDR1 is SGHAT and CDR2 FQNNGV. The CDR3 covers 13 residues. CDR3 protein: CASSLKRNSPLHF. For the CDR3, the DNA is TGTGCCAGCAGCTTAAAGCGGAATTCACCCCTCCACTTT.

This chain uses TRBV6-4 with TRBJ2-1; TRBD1 matches at 8 bases. Losses at the gene ends were 4 bases for V and 7 bases for J; bases not matched to a gene: 9. Germline V gene sequence: CDR1 MRHNA, CDR2 SNTAGT. This CDR3 has 15 residues. The CDR3 nucleotides are TGTGCCAGCAGTGTAAGGACAGGGACGATTAATGAGCAGTTCTTC. Translating it yields CASSVRTGTINEQFF.

This chain joins TRBV19 and TRBJ2-5; D remains ambiguous. CDR3 length: 11 residues. Germline loops: CDR1 LNHDA, CDR2 SQIVND (reference sequence). Trimming took 5 bases from V and 5 from J, leaving 6 bases between them. The DNA for the CDR3 is TGTGCCAGTAGTCTCGGGGAGACCCAGTACTTC. Residues: CASSLGETQYF.

The chain joins TRBV2 to TRBJ2-7; D is ambiguous. Trimming took off 5 bases at V and 3 bases at J, with 14 bases between the two ends. The CDR3 runs 14 residues. Germline loops: CDR1 SNHLY, CDR2 FYNNEI. The CDR3 nucleotides read TGTGCCAGCAGTATCGTTAGAACGGGCTACGAGCAGTACGTC. It is translated as CASSIVRTGYEQYV.

The chain is built from TRBV28 and TRBJ2-7; possibly TRBD1 for D (5 bases). The CDR3 length is 13 residues. V lost 5 bases and J 6 bases, leaving 14 bases between the germline ends. Germline CDR1 and CDR2: MDHEN and SYDVKM. The CDR3 DNA reads TGTGCCAGCAGTAAAAGAAACAGGATCGAGCAGTACTTC. Residues: CASSKRNRIEQYF.

V gene TRBV25-1 combines with J gene TRBJ1-2; 8 nucleotides line up with TRBD1. CDR3 length: 15 amino acids. Germline CDR1 reads MGHDK; CDR2 reads SYGVNS. After removal of 4 bases from V and 4 bases from J, the junction contained 8 bases not matched to a gene. The chain's CDR3 is CASSGTGKGRYGYTF. CDR3 DNA: TGTGCCAGCAGTGGGACAGGGAAAGGGCGCTATGGCTACACCTTC.

The chain is built from TRBV5-6 and TRBJ2-7; no clear D gene. Trimming shortened V by 4 bases and J by 6 bases, and 11 bases separated the two germline ends. From germline, CDR1 is SGHDT and CDR2 YYEEEE. This CDR3 region has 12 residues. CDR3 protein: CASSKRWSEQYV. CDR3 coding DNA: TGTGCCAGCAGCAAAAGGTGGAGCGAGCAGTACGTC.

The chain links TRBV30 to TRBJ2-5; D is unresolved. The CDR3 spans 14 residues. Trimming removed 2 bases from V and 2 bases from J, with 12 bases in between. CDR1 and CDR2 from the germline V gene are GTSNPN and SVGIG (reference sequence). The CDR3 loop reads CAWSPPREQETQYF. CDR3 in DNA: TGTGCCTGGAGTCCCCCCCGAGAACAAGAGACCCAGTACTTC. The full variable domain, its missing parts supplied by reference TRBV30 and TRBJ2-5, is SQTIHQWPATLVQPVGSPLSLECTVEGTSNPNLYWYRQAAGRGLQLLFYSVGIGQISSEVPQNLSASRPQDRQFILSSKKLLLSDSGFYLCAWSPPREQETQYFGPGTRLLVL.

This clone occurred once. V is TRBV6-2 or TRBV6-3 and J is TRBJ2-5; 7 nucleotides agree with TRBD1. Germline V gives CDR1 MNHEY, CDR2 SVGEGT. There are 14 residues in the CDR3. V dropped 4 bases and J dropped 5; count of bases not matched to a gene: 7. This CDR3 is CASSLGTATETQYF. DNA for the CDR3: TGTGCCAGCAGTTTAGGGACAGCAACGGAGACCCAGTACTTC.

The chain has TRBV19 and TRBJ2-5; D uncertain. Germline-derived CDR1 and CDR2 are LNHDA and SQIVND (reference sequence). The CDR3 covers 13 residues. V was clipped by 4 bases and J by 5 bases, with 11 bases between them. The CDR3 DNA is TGTGCCAGTAGTAGTACACGATGGGAGACCCAGTACTTC. This gives the protein CASSSTRWETQYF.

The V gene is TRBV14, the J gene TRBJ1-6; 10 bases are a match to TRBD1. V shed 5 bases and J 14 bases; nucleotides not matched to a gene: 9. Germline values: CDR1 SGHDN, CDR2 FVKESK. The CDR3 covers 14 residues. CDR3 in DNA: TGTGCCAGCAGCAGCGGGGACAGGGGTGGTACCCTCCACTTT. Translating it yields CASSSGDRGGTLHF. The full variable domain, rest sourced from reference TRBV14 and TRBJ1-6, is EAGVTQFPSHSVIEKGQTVTLRCDPISGHDNLYWYRRVMGKEIKFLLHFVKESKQDESGMPNNRFLAERTGGTYSTLKVQPAELEDSGVYFCASSSGDRGGTLHFGNGTRLTVT.

As concerns this clone: Other DNA sequences in this specimen translate into the identical CDR3. The chain has TRBV11-2 and TRBJ2-1, with unresolved D. Germline values: CDR1 SGHAT, CDR2 FQNNGV. V shed 1 base and J shed 10 bases, with 8 bases lying between them. This CDR3 spans 12 amino acids. CDR3 amino acids: CASSLGGREQFF. The CDR3 bases are TGTGCCAGCAGCTTAGGTGGCAGAGAGCAGTTCTTC. Complete variable domain (other parts from reference TRBV11-2 and TRBJ2-1): EAGVAQSPRYKIIEKRQSVAFWCNPISGHATLYWYQQILGQGPKLLIQFQNNGVVDDSQLPKDRFSAERLKGVDSTLKIQPAKLEDSAVYLCASSLGGREQFFGPGTRLTVL.

This chain links TRBV6-1 with TRBJ2-2; possible D gene TRBD2, 5 bases. The CDR3 is 16 residues long. The V gene lost 1 base and the J gene lost 1 base, with 10 bases spanning the gap. Germline loops: CDR1 MNHNS, CDR2 SASEGT. CDR3 DNA: TGTGCCAGCAGTGAAGGGAGGCGGCGGAACACCGGGGAGCTGTTTTTT. It codes for CASSEGRRRNTGELFF.

The chain uses TRBV30 and TRBJ1-1, with TRBD1 matching over 7 bases. Germline V CDR1 and CDR2: GTSNPN, SVGIG (reference sequence). The CDR3 extends over 16 amino acids. J was trimmed by 1 base and V by 3 bases; bases with no gene match: 11. CDR3 loop: CAWRKRRDSGNTEAFF. The CDR3 DNA is TGTGCCTGGAGGAAACGTCGGGACAGCGGGAACACTGAAGCTTTCTTT. The whole variable domain, remainder taken from reference TRBV30 and TRBJ1-1, is SQTIHQWPATLVQPVGSPLSLECTVEGTSNPNLYWYRQAAGRGLQLLFYSVGIGQISSEVPQNLSASRPQDRQFILSSKKLLLSDSGFYLCAWRKRRDSGNTEAFFGQGTRLTVV.

J is TRBJ2-3 and V is TRBV10-2; D possibly corresponds to TRBD2 (6 bases). The CDR3 totals 15 residues. V dropped 1 base and J dropped 2 bases, with 10 bases sitting between them. The germline V gene has CDR1 WSHSY and CDR2 SAAADI. Written as DNA, the CDR3 is TGCGCCAGCAGTGAGTTGAGGACTACCACAGATACGCAGTATTTT. Translated, it gives CASSELRTTTDTQYF.

CDR3 sequence (DNA): TGTGCCAGTAGTACCGGGACTAGCGGTTACAATGAGCAGTTCTTC. Protein: CASSTGTSGYNEQFF. The gene calls are TRBV19 and TRBJ2-1, with 11 nucleotides matching TRBD2. V was clipped by 4 bases and J by 4 bases; unmatched bases: 3. This CDR3 is built from 15 residues. The germline CDR1 and CDR2 sequences are LNHDA and SQIVND (reference sequence).

In this sample, this clone turned up once. V is TRBV3-1 (or the pseudogene TRBV3-2) and J is TRBJ2-7; D uncertain. Germline V lookup: CDR1 LGHDT, CDR2 YNNKEL (reference sequence). CDR3 length: 11 amino acids. With 5 bases removed from V and 9 bases from J, the gap between germline ends came to 11 bases. The CDR3 is CASSTTAGQYF. The CDR3 DNA reads as TGTGCCAGCAGCACCACGGCAGGGCAGTACTTC.

This chain connects TRBV10-3 to TRBJ2-2; no definite D call. This CDR3 is built from 13 residues. Trimming shortened V by 3 bases and J by 6 bases, and 8 bases separated the two germline ends. Germline values: CDR1 ENHRY, CDR2 SYGVKD. Here the CDR3 reads CAISEEVPGELFF. The CDR3, as DNA: TGTGCCATCAGTGAAGAGGTTCCCGGGGAGCTGTTTTTT.